The sequence of this T cell receptor (beta chain) was determined in a study of CD8 T cells in Susac syndrome. The sequenced target, TCR beta, came from blood CD8+ and CD4+ T cells. Matching for age and sex applied to the controls, who were healthy donors. TEMRA cells underwent FACS enrichment and CD8+ and CD4+ T cells underwent negative isolation. Trimming shortened V by 6 bases and J by 4 bases, and 9 bases separated the two germline ends. This CDR3 has 11 residues. Germline CDR1 is SQVTM and CDR2 is ANQGSEA. RNA was extracted with the RNeasy kit, and a quantity of roughly 0.5 to 1 ug was reverse transcribed using random hexamers. Multiplex PCR with immunoSEQ amplified the TCR beta CDR3 across 54 Vbeta and 13 Jbeta. In TCRdb, the immunoSEQ multiplex PCR reads were re-called with MiXCR into one record per CDR3 protein. The sample carries fewer than 150,000 distinct CDR3 sequences, about 93% recorded once.

This receptor was identified in a human donor in good health. The chain links TRBV29-1 to TRBJ1-2; D is possibly TRBD1 (6 bases). Sequences were obtained from CD8+ T cells from PBMCs. The CDR3 coding sequence is TGCAGCGTCCGGACAGTCTATGGCTACACCTTC. Protein product: CSVRTVYGYTF.